This T cell receptor (beta chain) was profiled in a study of T cells after yellow fever vaccination. This CDR3 is built from 13 residues. The germline V gene has CDR1 LGHNA and CDR2 YSLEER. V was clipped by 0 bases and J by 5 bases, with 7 bases between them. This clonotype was detected only a few times. TCRdb independently ran MiXCR on the 5' RACE reads; one entry per CDR3 protein. The sample contains approximately 260,000 distinct CDR3 sequences, 13% of which appear only once. The chain combines TRBV4-3 with TRBJ1-2; D gene unclear. The source of this sequence is a man under 40 who received the YFV17D yellow fever vaccine. Sample: CD4+ T cells sorted from PBMCs, taken 45 days after the yellow fever booster vaccination. The CDR3 DNA sequence: TGCGCCAGCAGCCAAGATGGGGAATATGGCTACACCTTC. Its translation is CASSQDGEYGYTF.